This TCR beta chain was captured by sequencing in a study of Ad26.COV2.S vaccination and SARS-CoV-2 variants. This CDR3 comprises 13 residues. Trimming took off 4 bases at V and 3 bases at J, with 7 bases between the two ends. CDR1 SGHRS and CDR2 YFSETQ come from the germline V gene. Clones were read by immunoSEQ multiplex PCR, and TCRdb kept only the in-frame ones, dropping some. The top ten hold over 10% of the sample, which has some 480,000 clones, approximately 90% seen once. Treatment indicated: around 19 received Ad26.COV2.S at low or high dose, single or two shots; five or six received placebo; per-sample allocation not given. Sampling was done on day 63 after the first vaccine or placebo injection. Adults aged 18-55 years in Boston included the donor.

The V gene is TRBV5-1, the J gene TRBJ2-2; D is undetermined. The sequencing used peripheral blood, collected in a trial of Ad26.COV2.S vaccine versus placebo. The clonotype originates from a person between 18 and 65 years old who received the Ad26.COV2.S COVID-19 vaccine or a placebo. The chain's CDR3 is CASSDDYTGELFF. The CDR3 DNA follows: TGCGCCAGCAGCGACGATTACACCGGGGAGCTGTTTTTT.